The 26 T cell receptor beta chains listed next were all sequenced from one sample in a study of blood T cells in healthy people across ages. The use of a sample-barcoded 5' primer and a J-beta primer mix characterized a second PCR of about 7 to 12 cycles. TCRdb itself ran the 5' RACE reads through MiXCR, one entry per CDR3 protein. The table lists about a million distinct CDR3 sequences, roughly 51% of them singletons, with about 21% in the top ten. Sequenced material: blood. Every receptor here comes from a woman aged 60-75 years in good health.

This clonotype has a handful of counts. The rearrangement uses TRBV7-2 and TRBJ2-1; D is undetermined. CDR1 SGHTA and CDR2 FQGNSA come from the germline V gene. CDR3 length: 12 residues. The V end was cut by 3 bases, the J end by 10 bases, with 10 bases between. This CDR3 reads CASSLRSEEQFF. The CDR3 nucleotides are TGTGCCAGCAGCTTGCGTTCAGAGGAGCAGTTCTTC.

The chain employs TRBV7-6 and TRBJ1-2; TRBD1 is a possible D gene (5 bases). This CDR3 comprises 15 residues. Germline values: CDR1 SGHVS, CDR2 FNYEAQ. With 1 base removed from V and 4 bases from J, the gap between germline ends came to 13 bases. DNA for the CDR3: TGTGCCAGCAGCTTAGGTCCAGGGTCTAGCTATGGCTACACCTTC. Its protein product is CASSLGPGSSYGYTF.

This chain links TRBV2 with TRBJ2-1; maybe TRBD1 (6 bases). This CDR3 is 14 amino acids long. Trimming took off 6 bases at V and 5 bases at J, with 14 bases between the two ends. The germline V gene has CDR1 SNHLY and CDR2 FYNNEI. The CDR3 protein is CASRGDRNHNEQFF. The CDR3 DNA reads TGTGCCAGCAGGGGTGACAGGAATCACAATGAGCAGTTCTTC.

The CDR3: CATSSSGGRVYGYTF. As DNA, the CDR3 is TGTGCCACTTCTAGTTCTGGGGGCCGCGTCTATGGCTACACCTTC. J is TRBJ1-2 and V is TRBV15, with D maybe TRBD1 (6 bases). The V end lost 9 bases, the J end lost 4 bases, and 21 bases lay between the germline ends. Germline values: CDR1 LNHNV, CDR2 YYDKDF (reference sequence). The CDR3 spans 15 residues.

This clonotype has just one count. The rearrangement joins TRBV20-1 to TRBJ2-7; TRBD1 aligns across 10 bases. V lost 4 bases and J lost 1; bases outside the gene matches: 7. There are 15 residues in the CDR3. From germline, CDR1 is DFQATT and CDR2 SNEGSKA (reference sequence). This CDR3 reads CSANTLDRGSYEQYF. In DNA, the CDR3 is TGCAGTGCTAACACGTTGGACAGGGGGTCCTACGAGCAGTACTTC.

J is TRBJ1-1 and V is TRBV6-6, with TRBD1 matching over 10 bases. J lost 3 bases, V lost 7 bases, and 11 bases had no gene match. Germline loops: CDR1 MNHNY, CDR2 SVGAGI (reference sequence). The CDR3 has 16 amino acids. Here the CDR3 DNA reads TGTGCCAGCACTAATAATCCGGGACAGGGGTACACTGAAGCTTTCTTT. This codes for CASTNNPGQGYTEAFF.

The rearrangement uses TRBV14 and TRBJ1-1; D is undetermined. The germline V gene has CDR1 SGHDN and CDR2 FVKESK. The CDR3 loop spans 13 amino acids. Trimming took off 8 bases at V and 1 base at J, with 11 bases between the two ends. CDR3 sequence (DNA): TGTGCCAGCGCACGGTGGCAGAACACTGAAGCTTTCTTT. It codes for CASARWQNTEAFF. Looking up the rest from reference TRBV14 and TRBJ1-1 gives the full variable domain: EAGVTQFPSHSVIEKGQTVTLRCDPISGHDNLYWYRRVMGKEIKFLLHFVKESKQDESGMPNNRFLAERTGGTYSTLKVQPAELEDSGVYFCASARWQNTEAFFGQGTRLTVV.

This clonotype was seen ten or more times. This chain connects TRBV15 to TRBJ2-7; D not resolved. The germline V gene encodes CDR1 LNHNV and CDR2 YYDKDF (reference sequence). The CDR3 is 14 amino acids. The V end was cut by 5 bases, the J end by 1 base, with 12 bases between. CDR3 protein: CATSQGGSSYEQYF. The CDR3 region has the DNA TGTGCCACCAGCCAAGGTGGGTCATCCTACGAGCAGTACTTC.

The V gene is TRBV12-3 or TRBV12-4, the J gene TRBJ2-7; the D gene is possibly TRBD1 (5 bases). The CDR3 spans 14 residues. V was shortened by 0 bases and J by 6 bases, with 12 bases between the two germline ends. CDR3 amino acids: CASSLARQGGEQYF. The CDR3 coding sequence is TGTGCCAGCAGTTTAGCGCGCCAGGGTGGCGAGCAGTACTTC.

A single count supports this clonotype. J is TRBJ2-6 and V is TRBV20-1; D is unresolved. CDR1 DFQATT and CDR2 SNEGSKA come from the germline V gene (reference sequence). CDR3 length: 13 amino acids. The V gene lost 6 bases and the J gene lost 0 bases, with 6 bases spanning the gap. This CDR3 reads CSAKLSGANVLTF. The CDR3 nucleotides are TGCAGTGCCAAACTCTCTGGGGCCAACGTCCTGACTTTC.

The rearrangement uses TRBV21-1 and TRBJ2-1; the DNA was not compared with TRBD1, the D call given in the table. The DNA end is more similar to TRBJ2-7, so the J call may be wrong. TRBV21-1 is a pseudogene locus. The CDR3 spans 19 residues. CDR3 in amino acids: CASSKELKGGGQVGNEQYF. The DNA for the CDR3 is TGTGCCAGCAGCAAAGAGTTAAAAGGTGGGGGGCAGGTGGGCAATGAGCAGTACTTC.

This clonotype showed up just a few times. The CDR3, as DNA: TGTGCCAGCAGCTCTATAAGGGAAAACACAGATACGCAGTATTTT. The encoded protein is CASSSIRENTDTQYF. The V gene is TRBV7-9, the J gene TRBJ2-3; D remains ambiguous. V lost 4 bases, J lost 2 bases, and 13 bases lay in between. The germline gives CDR1 SEHNR, CDR2 FQNEAQ (reference sequence). The CDR3 is made up of 15 amino acids.

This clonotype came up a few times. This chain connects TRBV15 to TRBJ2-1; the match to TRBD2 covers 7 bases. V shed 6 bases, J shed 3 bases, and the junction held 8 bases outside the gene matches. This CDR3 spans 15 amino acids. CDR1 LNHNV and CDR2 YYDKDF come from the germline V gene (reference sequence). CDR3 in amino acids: CATSPSGNHYNEQFF. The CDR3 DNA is TGTGCCACCAGTCCGAGCGGGAACCACTACAATGAGCAGTTCTTC. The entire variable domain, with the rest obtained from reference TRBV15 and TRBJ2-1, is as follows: DAMVIQNPRYQVTQFGKPVTLSCSQTLNHNVMYWYQQKSSQAPKLLFHYYDKDFNNEADTPDNFQSRRPNTSFCFLDIRSPGLGDTAMYLCATSPSGNHYNEQFFGPGTRLTVL.

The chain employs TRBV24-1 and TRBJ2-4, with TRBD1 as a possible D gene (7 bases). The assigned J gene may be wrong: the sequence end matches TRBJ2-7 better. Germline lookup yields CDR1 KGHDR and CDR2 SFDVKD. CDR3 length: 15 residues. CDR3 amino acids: CATSDPSGGTYEQYF. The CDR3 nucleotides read TGTGCCACCAGTGATCCCTCAGGGGGGACCTACGAGCAGTACTTC.

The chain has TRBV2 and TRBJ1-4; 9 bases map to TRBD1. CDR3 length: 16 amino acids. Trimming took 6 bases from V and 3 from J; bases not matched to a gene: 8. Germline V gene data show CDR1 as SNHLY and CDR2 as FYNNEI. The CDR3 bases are TGTGCCAGCAGAAAACCGGGACAGGGCTCTAATGAAAAACTGTTTTTT. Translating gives CASRKPGQGSNEKLFF.

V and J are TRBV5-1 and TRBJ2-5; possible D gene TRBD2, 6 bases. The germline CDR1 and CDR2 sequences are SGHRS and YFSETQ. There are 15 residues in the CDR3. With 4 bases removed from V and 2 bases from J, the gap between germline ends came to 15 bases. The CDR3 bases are TGCGCCAGCAGCGGCCGTCCTAGCGAACAAGAGACCCAGTACTTC. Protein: CASSGRPSEQETQYF. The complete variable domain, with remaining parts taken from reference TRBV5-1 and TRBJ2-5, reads KAGVTQTPRYLIKTRGQQVTLSCSPISGHRSVSWYQQTPGQGLQFLFEYFSETQRNKGNFPGRFSGRQFSNSRSEMNVSTLELGDSALYLCASSGRPSEQETQYFGPGTRLLVL.

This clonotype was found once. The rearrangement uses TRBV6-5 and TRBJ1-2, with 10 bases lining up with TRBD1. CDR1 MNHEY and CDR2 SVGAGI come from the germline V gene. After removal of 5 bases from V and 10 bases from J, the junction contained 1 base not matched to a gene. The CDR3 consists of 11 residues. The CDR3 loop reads CASSGQGVYTF. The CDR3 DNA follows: TGTGCCAGCAGTGGACAGGGGGTCTACACCTTC.

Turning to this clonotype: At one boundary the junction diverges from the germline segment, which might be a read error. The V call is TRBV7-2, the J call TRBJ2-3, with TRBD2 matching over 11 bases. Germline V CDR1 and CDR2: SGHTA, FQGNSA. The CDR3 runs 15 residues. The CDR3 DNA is TGTGCCTGCAGCTCTAGCGGGAGGCCCACAGATACGCAGTATTTT. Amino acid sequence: CACSSSGRPTDTQYF.

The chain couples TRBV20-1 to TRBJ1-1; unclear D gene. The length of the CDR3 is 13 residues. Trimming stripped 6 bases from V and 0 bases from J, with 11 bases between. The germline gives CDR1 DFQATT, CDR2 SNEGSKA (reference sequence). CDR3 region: CSAQTIMNTEAFF. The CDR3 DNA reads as TGCAGTGCCCAAACTATTATGAACACTGAAGCTTTCTTT.

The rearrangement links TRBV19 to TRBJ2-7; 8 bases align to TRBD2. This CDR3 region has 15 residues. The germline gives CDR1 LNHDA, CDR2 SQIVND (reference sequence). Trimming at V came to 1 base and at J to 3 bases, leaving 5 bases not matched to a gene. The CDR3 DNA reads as TGTGCCAGTAGTATAGGGGCCGGGACTAGCTACGAGCAGTACTTC. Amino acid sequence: CASSIGAGTSYEQYF.

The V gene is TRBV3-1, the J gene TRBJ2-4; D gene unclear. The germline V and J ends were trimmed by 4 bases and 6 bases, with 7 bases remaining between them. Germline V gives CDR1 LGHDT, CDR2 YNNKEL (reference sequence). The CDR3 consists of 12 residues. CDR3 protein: CASSPHGNIQYF. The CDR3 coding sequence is TGTGCCAGCAGCCCCCATGGAAACATTCAGTACTTC.

The CDR3 bases are TGTGTGTTGAGGAACACCATATATTTT. It codes for CVLRNTIYF. This chain links TRBV21-1 with TRBJ1-3. TRBV21-1 is recorded as a pseudogene. The CDR3 has 9 amino acids.

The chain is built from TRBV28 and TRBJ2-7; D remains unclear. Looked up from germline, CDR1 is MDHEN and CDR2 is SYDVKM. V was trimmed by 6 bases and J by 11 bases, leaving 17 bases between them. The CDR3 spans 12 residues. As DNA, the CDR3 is TGTGCCAGCAGCACCCTCAGACGGAGTGAGTACTTC. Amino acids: CASSTLRRSEYF.

CDR3 amino acids: CASSLEGTNEKLFF. In DNA, the CDR3 is TGCGCCAGCAGCTTGGAAGGGACTAATGAAAAACTGTTTTTT. The chain uses TRBV5-1 and TRBJ1-4; D is undetermined. The V end was cut by 0 bases, the J end by 2 bases, with 5 bases between. Germline loops: CDR1 SGHRS, CDR2 YFSETQ. The CDR3 loop spans 14 amino acids. Full variable domain (missing parts from reference TRBV5-1 and TRBJ1-4): KAGVTQTPRYLIKTRGQQVTLSCSPISGHRSVSWYQQTPGQGLQFLFEYFSETQRNKGNFPGRFSGRQFSNSRSEMNVSTLELGDSALYLCASSLEGTNEKLFFGSGTQLSVL.

This CDR3 is CASNSEGAPANEKLFF. The DNA for the CDR3 is TGTGCCAGCAATTCGGAGGGGGCGCCGGCTAATGAAAAACTGTTTTTT. The rearrangement joins TRBV6-6 to TRBJ1-4; 7 nucleotides match TRBD1. Germline CDR1 reads MNHNY; CDR2 reads SVGAGI (reference sequence). This CDR3 has 16 residues. The V segment lost 7 bases and the J segment 3 bases; nucleotides outside the gene matches: 11.

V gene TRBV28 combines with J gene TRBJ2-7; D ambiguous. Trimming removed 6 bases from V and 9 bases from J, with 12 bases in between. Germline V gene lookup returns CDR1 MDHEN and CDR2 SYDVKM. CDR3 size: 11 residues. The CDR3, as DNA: TGTGCCAGCAGCATCATATCGGGGCAGTACTTC. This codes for CASSIISGQYF.